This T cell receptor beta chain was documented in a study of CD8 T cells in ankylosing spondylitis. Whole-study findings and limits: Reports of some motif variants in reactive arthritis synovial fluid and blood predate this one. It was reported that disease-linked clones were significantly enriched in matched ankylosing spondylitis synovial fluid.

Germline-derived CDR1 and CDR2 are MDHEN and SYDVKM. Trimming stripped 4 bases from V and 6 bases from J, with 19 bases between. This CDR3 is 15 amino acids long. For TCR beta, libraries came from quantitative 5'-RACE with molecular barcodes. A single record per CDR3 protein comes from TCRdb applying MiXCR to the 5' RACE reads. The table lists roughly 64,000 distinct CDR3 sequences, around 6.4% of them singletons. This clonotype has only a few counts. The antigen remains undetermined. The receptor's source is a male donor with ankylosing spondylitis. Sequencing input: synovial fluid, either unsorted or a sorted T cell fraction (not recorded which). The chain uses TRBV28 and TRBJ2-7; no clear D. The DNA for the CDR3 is TGTGCCAGCAGTTCTCTCCGGAACAGACTTTTCGAGCAGTACTTC. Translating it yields CASSSLRNRLFEQYF.